One sample yielded the 7 T cell receptor beta chains listed below, sequenced in a study of T cells in Graves' hyperthyroidism and ophthalmopathy. RNA transcripts yielded amplified TCR beta CDR3 regions. During a first-round RT-PCR of the TCR CDR3, the HTBI primer set was used. TCRdb itself ran the multiplex PCR reads through MiXCR, one entry per CDR3 protein. The sample contains some 700,000 distinct CDR3 sequences, around 16% of which appear only once. The sample comprised blood. These TCRs come from a man aged 50-59 years with Graves' hyperthyroidism.

The chain joins TRBV2 to TRBJ2-7; TRBD1 agrees at 9 bases. Trimming removed 6 bases from V and 3 bases from J; junction bases left unmatched: 9. Germline loops: CDR1 SNHLY, CDR2 FYNNEI. This CDR3 is built from 15 residues. CDR3 coding DNA: TGTGCCAGCAGCTTGCAACAGGGGGCCGGCTACGAGCAGTACTTC. Translating it yields CASSLQQGAGYEQYF.

This clonotype was seen many times. V usage is TRBV20-1 and J usage is TRBJ2-7; no clear D gene. The CDR3 sequence is 12 residues long. Trimming shortened V by 6 bases and J by 5 bases, and 14 bases separated the two germline ends. Germline loops: CDR1 DFQATT, CDR2 SNEGSKA (reference sequence). CDR3 coding DNA: TGCAGTGCCCCGCCCAGACGTAACGAGCAGTACTTC. Amino acids: CSAPPRRNEQYF.

This clonotype has a count of ten or more. The genes are TRBV2 and TRBJ1-1; a weak D match, TRBD1 (5 bases). This CDR3 has 13 amino acids. The ends were cut back, 2 bases at V and 5 bases at J, with 9 bases in the middle. Germline V gives CDR1 SNHLY, CDR2 FYNNEI. Written as DNA, the CDR3 is TGTGCCAGCAGTGAATTATGGGGGACTGAAGCTTTCTTT. This encodes CASSELWGTEAFF.

The V gene is TRBV7-2, the J gene TRBJ2-7; TRBD2 aligns across 7 bases. J gave up 3 bases and V 1 base, and 9 bases lay outside the gene matches. Germline-derived CDR1 and CDR2 are SGHTA and FQGNSA. This CDR3 comprises 16 residues. The CDR3 loop reads CASSLVSAGNYYEQYF. CDR3 nucleotides: TGTGCCAGCAGCTTAGTCTCAGCGGGGAACTACTACGAGCAGTACTTC.

This clonotype was recorded at least ten times. The J gene is TRBJ1-1, the V gene TRBV6-1, with 7 bases fitting TRBD1. CDR1 is MNHNS and CDR2 is SASEGT in the germline V gene. CDR3 length: 16 residues. J was trimmed by 5 bases and V by 8 bases; bases with no gene match: 17. CDR3 nucleotide sequence: TGTGCCAGCTCCCAGCTGGCAGGGGGTGCAGGAACTGAAGCTTTCTTT. It is translated as CASSQLAGGAGTEAFF.

In the case of this clonotype: It may be a read error: a sequence one base away is much more abundant. The V gene is TRBV2, the J gene TRBJ2-1; 7 nucleotides align to TRBD2. The V gene's germline CDR1 is SNHLY and CDR2 FYNNEI. The length of the CDR3 is 14 residues. Trimming took 6 bases from V and 8 from J; bases not matched to a gene: 10. CDR3 protein: CASSWDGGYDEQFF. The CDR3 nucleotides read TGTGCCAGCAGCTGGGACGGGGGGTACGATGAGCAGTTCTTC.

This rearrangement joins TRBV2 to TRBJ2-1; D not resolved. This CDR3 is built from 12 residues. CDR1 and CDR2 from the germline V gene are SNHLY and FYNNEI. V was trimmed by 6 bases and J by 10 bases, leaving 13 bases between them. CDR3 sequence: CASSQDWVEQFF. CDR3 DNA sequence: TGTGCCAGCAGCCAAGACTGGGTCGAGCAGTTCTTC.